The T cell receptor (beta chain) described here comes from a study of T cell clonotyping in hematopoietic cell transplantation. General study results and limits: Pathologically expanded recipient clonotypes increased progressively from day 30 to day 180 as diversity fell.

As for this clone: Antigen unknown.

The method was immunoSEQ multiplex PCR; TCRdb's version includes in-frame clones alone and lacks a portion of them. The sample lists around 2,500 clones, just under 80% occurring once. The CDR3 loop spans 11 amino acids. Germline CDR1 and CDR2: GTSNPN and SVGIG (reference sequence). Deletions cut 3 bases from V and 5 bases from J, with 8 bases between. The V gene is TRBV30, the J gene TRBJ2-7, with D hard to call. This specimen consisted of peripheral blood mononuclear cells, obtained 180 days after allogeneic stem cell transplant. The receptor was derived from a male patient between 60 and 69 years old who had an allogeneic stem cell transplant, so T cells may come from the graft donor. Some clones in this sample may be carry-over from other donors' samples. In DNA form, the CDR3 reads TGTGCCTGGAGCGGCCAGAACGAGCAGTACTTC. As protein: CAWSGQNEQYF.